This entry concerns a single TCR beta chain. The sample is drawn from a study of blood T cell repertoires in COVID-19. Across the whole study: Samples taken during acute and convalescent COVID-19 were collected in the United States, Italy and Spain.

Original analysis: Amplification from reference gene primers served as the basis for estimated nucleated cell counts. Profiled with immunoSEQ multiplex PCR; TCRdb holds only in-frame clones, not every one. V and J calls and clone size come straight from that table; D and trimming were deduced from the DNA. The table includes about 440,000 clones, 88% detected once. V lost 3 bases and J 7 bases, leaving 7 bases between the germline ends. This CDR3 contains 11 residues. Looked up from germline, CDR1 is SGDLS and CDR2 is YYNGEE. The chain carries TRBV9 and TRBJ1-1; D uncertain. The sample consisted of peripheral blood. The receptor's source is a woman between 50 and 59 years old with COVID-19, enrolled during active disease. Written as DNA, the CDR3 is TGTGCCAGCAGCGAGGGAGGTGAAGCTTTCTTT. Protein product: CASSEGGEAFF.